Listed below are T cell receptor beta chains from one sample, sequenced in a study of blood T cell repertoires in COVID-19. The method was immunoSEQ multiplex PCR; TCRdb's version includes in-frame clones alone and lacks a portion of them. The data contain a few hundred thousand clones, 70% to 90% of them singletons. Input material: peripheral blood. The receptors derive from a human donor in a cohort sampled during active COVID-19. The CDR3 runs from the conserved cysteine through the conserved F or W. D genes are given only for firm matches. Expanded clones are given a class, and other clones once, few, many or no size at all.

few TRBJ2-7 TRBV5-1 NA TGCGCCAGCAGCTTGGCCCCCGCGGGGTACGAGCAGTACTTC CASSLAPAGYEQYF
NA TRBJ2-1 TRBV14 NA TGTGCCAGCAGCCAATTGACAGTGGATAATGAGCAGTTCTTC CASSQLTVDNEQFF
NA TRBJ2-1 TRBV19 TRBD2 TGTGCCAGTAGTATAATCCTAGCGGGCGACGTCTCCTACAATGAGCAGTTCTTC CASSIILAGDVSYNEQFF
NA TRBJ2-1 TRBV18 NA TGTGCCAGCTCACCAGGTAACAGGAGCTCCTACAATGAGCAGTTCTTC CASSPGNRSSYNEQFF
NA TRBJ2-3 TRBV19 TRBD1 TGTGCCAGTAGTATAGGAGGGGGCCGCACAGATACGCAGTATTTT CASSIGGGRTDTQYF
NA TRBJ1-2 TRBV4-1 TRBD1 TGCGCCAGCAGCCTTGGAGGACAGGGAGGTGGTGGCTACACCTTC CASSLGGQGGGGYTF
once TRBJ1-1 TRBV2 NA TGTGCCAGCAGTGAAACTAGGAAGAACACTGAAGCTTTCTTT CASSETRKNTEAFF
NA TRBJ2-7 TRBV7-3 TRBD1 TGTGCCAGCAGCTTATTGGGGACAGGGAACTACGAGCAGTACTTC CASSLLGTGNYEQYF
NA TRBJ1-1 TRBV5-8 NA TGTGCCAGCAGCCCATTAGAGACAGCGAACACTGAAGCTTTCTTT CASSPLETANTEAFF
NA TRBJ1-4 TRBV7-8 NA TGTGCCAGTTCCAGGGTCGGGGAAAAACTGTTTTTT CASSRVGEKLFF
NA TRBJ2-2 TRBV19 NA TGTGCCAGTAGTACCCCTCGAGGGTTTGGCGGGGAGCTGTTTTTT CASSTPRGFGGELFF
once TRBJ1-1 TRBV5-1 NA TGCGCCAGCAGCTTCGAGGGCGCGGAAGCTTTCTTT CASSFEGAEAFF
NA TRBJ2-7 TRBV6-5 NA TGTGCCAGCAGTTACTCGGGGCCTCCGACGAGGGAGCAGTACTTC CASSYSGPPTREQYF
medium-sized TRBJ2-2 TRBV3-1/TRBV3-2 NA TGTGCCAGCAGCCAAGGGGTCGGGGGTGAGAACACCGGGGAGCTGTTTTTT CASSQGVGGENTGELFF
NA TRBJ2-1 TRBV5-1 TRBD1 TGCGCCAGCAGCCGGGACAGGGGAAATGAGCAGTTCTTC CASSRDRGNEQFF
NA TRBJ2-1 TRBV2 TRBD1 TGTGCCAGCAAATCCGGGACAGGCCTCAATGAGCAGTTCTTC CASKSGTGLNEQFF
NA TRBJ1-2 TRBV15 TRBD1 TGTGCCACCAGCAGGGATTTGACCACAGGGGGCCGTGGCTACACCTTC CATSRDLTTGGRGYTF
NA TRBJ2-3 TRBV5-8 NA TGTGCCAGCAGTGTGGGCGTGCACACAGATACGCAGTATTTT CASSVGVHTDTQYF
NA TRBJ1-3 TRBV30 TRBD1 TGTGCCTGGAGTGCTACCGGGACAGGGCCTGGAAACACCATATATTTT CAWSATGTGPGNTIYF
NA TRBJ1-2 TRBV5-4 NA TGTGCCAGCAGCTTGCCGGGGATAAACTATGGCTACACCTTC CASSLPGINYGYTF
once TRBJ1-2 TRBV10-3 NA TGTGCCATCAGTACAGGTTCCTATGGCTACACCTTC CAISTGSYGYTF
NA TRBJ1-3 TRBV15 NA TGTGCCACCAGCAGAGAAGCCGTGAACACCATATATTTT CATSREAVNTIYF
few TRBJ2-2 TRBV30 NA TGTGCCTGGAGTGTAGGGACAAACACCGGGGAGCTGTTTTTT CAWSVGTNTGELFF
NA TRBJ1-3 TRBV5-1 NA TGCGCCAGCAGCTTGGTGGCAGCCGGGGGCACCATATATTTT CASSLVAAGGTIYF
NA TRBJ2-3 TRBV6-5 NA TGTGCCAGCAGTTTTACCCGGGGCACAGATACGCAGTATTTT CASSFTRGTDTQYF
NA TRBJ1-1 TRBV27 NA TGTGCCAGCAGGGGCCCTCCATCGGGGGTCACTGAAGCTTTCTTT CASRGPPSGVTEAFF
NA TRBJ1-5 TRBV12-5 NA TGTGCTAGTGGTTCGATCAACAGAGGCAATCAGCCCCAGCATTTT CASGSINRGNQPQHF
NA TRBJ1-5 TRBV12-5 NA TGTGCTAGTGGTCCAGGACTGAACAATCAGCCCCAGCATTTT CASGPGLNNQPQHF
NA TRBJ2-2 TRBV7-3 TRBD2 TGTGCCAGCAGCAGACTAGCGGGGGGAGCCGGGGAGCTGTTTTTT CASSRLAGGAGELFF
NA TRBJ2-1 TRBV24-1 NA TGTGCCACCGGGCTGGGGGGTCAGCAGTTCTTC CATGLGGQQFF
NA TRBJ2-7 TRBV18 NA TGTGCCAGCTCACCCATCGGGGACTACGAGCAGTACTTC CASSPIGDYEQYF
many TRBJ2-2 TRBV19 NA TGTGCCAGTAATCCCGTGACTGCGAACACCGGGGAGCTGTTTTTT CASNPVTANTGELFF
NA TRBJ2-3 TRBV9 NA TGTGCCAGCAGCGTAGAGGAGGGCCTCGAAGATACGCAGTATTTT CASSVEEGLEDTQYF
NA TRBJ2-3 TRBV5-5 NA TGTGCCAGCAGACTGACTAGTACAGATACGCAGTATTTT CASRLTSTDTQYF
few TRBJ1-2 TRBV18 NA TGTGCCAGCTCCCAGGAACCCGAGGGCTATGGCTACACCTTC CASSQEPEGYGYTF
many TRBJ1-3 TRBV3-1/TRBV3-2 TRBD1 TGTGCCAGCAGCCAAGATAGTGGGACAGGGCCAGGAAACACCATATATTTT CASSQDSGTGPGNTIYF
NA TRBJ2-4 TRBV29-1 TRBD1 TGCAGCGTCGGACAGGGGCTATCCAAAAACATTCAGTACTTC CSVGQGLSKNIQYF
NA TRBJ2-1 TRBV7-2 TRBD2 TGTGCCAGCAGCTTAGCCGGACTAGCGGTCTCGTACAATGAGCAGTTCTTC CASSLAGLAVSYNEQFF
once TRBJ2-7 TRBV5-4 NA TGTGCCAGCAGCGACTGGGGCGCCGAGCAGTACTTC CASSDWGAEQYF
many TRBJ1-5 TRBV27 NA TGTGCCAGCCGCACAGGGAATCAGCCCCAGCATTTT CASRTGNQPQHF
NA TRBJ2-5 TRBV6-5 NA TGTGCCAGCAGTAGGGACTCCGCCCCAGAGACCCAGTACTTC CASSRDSAPETQYF
NA TRBJ2-3 TRBV24-1 TRBD1 TGTGCCACCTCAGACAGGGGTTACACAGATACGCAGTATTTT CATSDRGYTDTQYF